This T cell receptor beta chain is drawn from a study of blood T cell repertoires in COVID-19. This CDR3 contains 13 residues. V lost 6 bases to trimming and J lost 6 bases, with 13 bases between them. Per the germline V gene, CDR1 is SGHRS and CDR2 is YFSETQ. TCRdb's table, derived via immunoSEQ multiplex PCR, lists solely in-frame clones and lacks some. Of more than 250,000 clones listed, roughly 80% are singletons. Sequencing was performed on peripheral blood. The sequence derives from a man in his sixties who had recovered from COVID-19. V is TRBV5-1 and J is TRBJ2-1; TRBD2 is a possible D gene (5 bases). DNA of the CDR3: TGCGCCAGCACGTCCGGGATACCCAATGAGCAGTTCTTC. It specifies CASTSGIPNEQFF.